This TCR beta chain was documented in a study of T cells expressing NK-cell markers. Across the whole study: Within the sequenced cohort of eight donors, seven exhibited HCMV seropositivity and one was seronegative. General study findings and limits: The study found these clonotypes also leading the CD3+CD56-NKG2C+ fraction in several donors. Of the CD8+ T cell pool in several donors, roughly 1.0-7.5% was accounted for by dominant NKG2C+ clonotypes. The study left the HCMV specificity of expanded NKG2C+ T cell clones unresolved.

Notes on this clonotype: Its antigen remains unidentified.

Germline V gene data show CDR1 as DFQATT and CDR2 as SNEGSKA (reference sequence). CDR3 size: 17 residues. TCRdb processed the 5' RACE reads again and assigns one entry to each CDR3 protein, with no DNA. This sample's table has 300,000 or so distinct CDR3 sequences. The sample comprised blood T cells: a sorted CD56 or NKG2C T cell subset, CD4+ or CD8+ T cells, or bulk PBMC T cells (not recorded which). This TCR was sampled from a woman between 18 and 69 years old in good health. This sequence joins TRBV20-1 and TRBJ1-6; TCRdb calls TRBD1, which cannot be checked without DNA. The CDR3 spells CSARMGQVKTRNSPLHF.